This T cell receptor beta chain was retrieved from a study of TIL therapy for anti-PD-1-resistant metastatic lung cancer. In the study overall: Patients had a median age of approximately 50 years (range 38-75). Most patients had lung adenocarcinoma. Tumors carried a median about 1.6 non-synonymous mutations per megabase.

Described time point: pre-treatment sample, taken before nivolumab and TIL therapy. Stage 4 NSCLC adults joined between 2017 and January 2020. The libraries were made with immunoSEQ v3. Clones were read by immunoSEQ multiplex PCR, and TCRdb kept only the in-frame ones, dropping some. The sample includes 12,000 or so clones, over 70% of them seen just once. The CDR3 length is 15 residues. The V gene end was trimmed by 4 bases and the J gene end by 4 bases; junction bases not matched to a gene: 6. Per the germline V gene, CDR1 is KGHSH and CDR2 is LQKENI. The sequence was obtained from a person between 25 and 79 years old with non-small cell lung cancer. The material sequenced was blood, taken at baseline. The chain joins TRBV18 to TRBJ2-2; 7 nucleotides agree with TRBD1. The CDR3 reads CASSLATGLTGELFF. The CDR3 coding sequence is TGTGCCAGCTCACTAGCGACAGGGCTCACCGGGGAGCTGTTTTTT.